This T cell receptor (beta chain) was documented in a study of beta chain features in type 1 diabetes. General study points: Naive, central memory and Treg TCRB repertoires seemed to resemble each other more closely in patients than they did in healthy donors. High TCR expression in some cells could lead to their over-representation in cDNA sequencing. There were fewer insertions and more deletions at the VDJ junctions of type 1 diabetes patients.

The authors reverse transcribed all of the isolated RNA, so sequencing captured expressed TCRB transcripts. Using immunoSEQ multiplex PCR, the repertoire was profiled, and TCRdb retains in-frame clones only, with some absent. The repertoire includes a few hundred thousand clones, 30% of them detected once, and 0.06% to 0.07% sits in the top ten. Comments on this clone: Its antigen is still unknown.

V was trimmed by 6 bases and J by 2 bases, leaving 11 bases between them. Germline loops: CDR1 LNHDA, CDR2 SQIVND (reference sequence). The CDR3 extends over 13 amino acids. There was one heparinised blood draw per donor, averaging roughly 110 mL. The chain links TRBV19 to TRBJ2-7; D not certain. The clonotype comes from a man between 18 and 29 years old in good health. The sequencing sample was made of naive CD4+ T cells from blood. The CDR3 coding sequence is TGTGCCAGTAGGCGGACCTCAACCTACGAGCAGTACTTC. Protein: CASRRTSTYEQYF.